The 17 T cell receptor beta chains below all came from one sample that was sequenced in a study of blood T cells in healthy people across ages (dated by TCRdb to the mid-2010s). Libraries were prepared through 5' RACE. Sequencing relied on an Illumina HiSeq 2500. The second PCR ran for roughly 7 to 11 cycles and used a J-beta primer mix along with a sample-barcoded 5' primer. TCRdb reprocessing: public reads trimmed at Q25 with fastp, clones called with MiXCR, in-frame beta chains kept. Rows with a matching CDR3 protein are joined into one entry that keeps the most common DNA and genes. A total of 1,500,000 or so distinct CDR3 sequences appear in this sample, approximately 60% of them only once. Under 8.5% of the sample is taken by the ten largest. The specimen was blood. The receptors come from a man aged 18 to 30 in good health.

The chain couples TRBV30 to TRBJ2-1, with D possibly TRBD1 on 6 matching bases. The CDR3 consists of 13 residues. The germline V gene has CDR1 GTSNPN and CDR2 SVGIG (reference sequence). V was cut by 6 bases and J by 7 bases, with 16 bases left in between. The DNA for the CDR3 is TGTGCCTGCATTGGGGGCGCTTCGAATGAGCAGTTCTTC. It specifies CACIGGASNEQFF.

The rearrangement uses TRBV7-2 and TRBJ2-1; 8 positions agree with TRBD2. Germline lookup yields CDR1 SGHTA and CDR2 FQGNSA. The CDR3 is 14 residues long. V shed 3 bases and J 8 bases; nucleotides not matched to a gene: 6. CDR3 residues: CASSFRGGGYEQFF. CDR3 coding DNA: TGTGCCAGCAGCTTCCGGGGGGGCGGCTATGAGCAGTTCTTC.

The chain couples TRBV7-2 to TRBJ2-1, with D possibly matching TRBD2 (5 bases). The length of the CDR3 is 16 residues. Trimming cost V 5 bases and J 5 bases, with 19 bases left between them. CDR1 SGHTA and CDR2 FQGNSA come from the germline V gene. The CDR3 coding sequence is TGTGCCAGCAGCATCACCGAGGGTCGTTACGACAATGAGCAGTTCTTC. It translates to CASSITEGRYDNEQFF.

This clonotype has more than one count but fewer than ten. V gene TRBV29-1 combines with J gene TRBJ1-4; no clear D gene. Trimming took off 7 bases at V and 8 bases at J, with 17 bases between the two ends. Germline V gene sequence: CDR1 SQVTM, CDR2 ANQGSEA. The CDR3 loop spans 13 amino acids. CDR3 sequence reads: CSARSTTLEKLFF. Written as DNA, the CDR3 is TGCAGCGCCCGAAGCACTACGCTGGAAAAACTGTTTTTT.

The genes are TRBV10-3 and TRBJ1-4; D is possibly TRBD1 (6 bases). The germline V gene encodes CDR1 ENHRY and CDR2 SYGVKD. The germline V and J ends were trimmed by 6 bases and 6 bases, with 14 bases remaining between them. The CDR3 contains 14 residues. The DNA for the CDR3 is TGTGCCATCAGACCCACAGGGCAAGATGAAAAACTGTTTTTT. It translates to CAIRPTGQDEKLFF.

This chain links TRBV9 with TRBJ2-4, with 7 bases matching TRBD1. The J call may be in error: the DNA end matches TRBJ2-7 better. The CDR3 extends over 15 amino acids. Germline values: CDR1 SGDLS, CDR2 YYNGEE. CDR3 protein: CASSVEPGGFYEQYF. The CDR3 DNA reads TGTGCCAGCAGCGTAGAGCCAGGGGGTTTCTACGAGCAGTACTTC.

In its sample, this clonotype was seen a few times. The gene calls are TRBV20-1 and TRBJ2-5; 8 bases match TRBD1. The germline V gene encodes CDR1 DFQATT and CDR2 SNEGSKA (reference sequence). J lost 5 bases, V lost 5 bases, and 1 base had no gene match. The CDR3 extends over 11 amino acids. The CDR3 protein is CSAGDRETQYF. The CDR3 coding sequence is TGCAGTGCTGGGGACAGGGAGACCCAGTACTTC.

This sequence joins TRBV20-1 and TRBJ1-2; no clear D. V was trimmed by 0 bases and J by 6 bases, leaving 8 bases between them. The germline V gene has CDR1 DFQATT and CDR2 SNEGSKA (reference sequence). The CDR3 totals 12 residues. CDR3 sequence reads: CSARDIGDGYTF. The CDR3 DNA reads TGCAGTGCTAGAGATATTGGGGATGGCTACACCTTC.

A few counts support this clonotype. The rearrangement joins TRBV20-1 to TRBJ1-5; no firm D call. Trimming shortened V by 1 base and J by 0 bases, and 19 bases separated the two germline ends. Germline lookup yields CDR1 DFQATT and CDR2 SNEGSKA (reference sequence). The CDR3 runs 18 residues. The CDR3 spells CSARVDLIPEYSNQPQHF. The CDR3 DNA follows: TGCAGTGCTAGAGTGGATCTAATTCCCGAATATAGCAATCAGCCCCAGCATTTT.

The rearrangement links TRBV20-1 to TRBJ2-7; maybe TRBD2 (6 bases). The germline V and J ends were trimmed by 5 bases and 2 bases, with 16 bases remaining between them. The CDR3 length is 14 residues. Germline lookup yields CDR1 DFQATT and CDR2 SNEGSKA (reference sequence). In DNA, the CDR3 is TGCAGTGCTGGGGGTGGGGGGAACACCTACGAGCAGTACTTC. Amino acid sequence: CSAGGGGNTYEQYF.

V is TRBV7-9 and J is TRBJ2-7, with D possibly being TRBD1 (5 bases). Per germline, CDR1 SEHNR and CDR2 FQNEAQ (reference sequence). V was cut by 0 bases and J by 6 bases, with 12 bases left in between. The CDR3 spans 14 residues. The CDR3 DNA sequence: TGTGCCAGCAGCTTAGCTTGGCAGGGCGGCGAGCAGTACTTC. It codes for CASSLAWQGGEQYF.

V gene TRBV30 combines with J gene TRBJ2-5; D possibly corresponds to TRBD2 (7 bases). The J call may be in error: the DNA end matches TRBJ2-7 better. This CDR3 has 16 amino acids. Germline lookup yields CDR1 GTSNPN and CDR2 SVGIG (reference sequence). CDR3 nucleotides: TGTGCCTGGAGTACCCTTCCACCCGGGGGGCGTTTCGAGCAGTACTTC. Translated, it gives CAWSTLPPGGRFEQYF.

The chain combines TRBV11-1 with TRBJ2-1; D may be TRBD2 (6 bases). Germline CDR1 is SGHAT and CDR2 is FQDESV (reference sequence). Trimming removed 3 bases from V and 8 bases from J, with 14 bases in between. This CDR3 is 14 amino acids long. CDR3 sequence: CASSFEGPGDEQFF. CDR3 in DNA: TGTGCCAGCAGCTTTGAGGGGCCGGGGGATGAGCAGTTCTTC.

This chain uses TRBV12-3 or TRBV12-4 with TRBJ2-3; 8 bases fit TRBD1. This CDR3 comprises 17 residues. The J segment lost 4 bases and the V segment lost 3 bases, leaving 12 bases of the junction unmatched. The CDR3 sequence: CASSFTTGQVESDTQYF. The CDR3 coding sequence is TGTGCCAGCAGTTTCACAACGGGACAGGTGGAGTCAGATACGCAGTATTTT.

The V and J genes are TRBV2 and TRBJ2-6; no clear D. CDR3 length equals 15 residues. The V gene lost 6 bases and the J gene lost 1 base, with 10 bases spanning the gap. Germline lookup yields CDR1 SNHLY and CDR2 FYNNEI. CDR3 region: CASRPGYSGANVLTF. The CDR3 region has the DNA TGTGCCAGCAGGCCAGGTTATTCTGGGGCCAACGTCCTGACTTTC.

In its sample, this clonotype was seen a few times. The chain uses TRBV7-2 and TRBJ2-7; possibly TRBD2 for D (5 bases). Per the germline V gene, CDR1 is SGHTA and CDR2 is FQGNSA. The CDR3 has 13 amino acids. The chain's CDR3 is CASGLSGSYEQYF. The CDR3 DNA reads as TGTGCGAGCGGATTATCAGGATCTTACGAGCAGTACTTC.

This clonotype was detected only once. The J gene is TRBJ2-4, the V gene TRBV12-3 or TRBV12-4; possibly TRBD2 for D (5 bases). The CDR3 contains 12 residues. Trimming removed 7 bases at V and 5 bases at J, with 9 bases between. CDR3: CASTEGQNIQYF. The CDR3 region has the DNA TGTGCCAGCACAGAGGGCCAAAACATTCAGTACTTC.